This T cell receptor (beta chain) was sequenced for a study of T cells after posttransplantation cyclophosphamide (TCRdb year 2016). Turning to the overall study: T cell repertoire reconstitution was tracked by TRB sequencing after myeloablative bone marrow transplantation in which posttransplantation cyclophosphamide was used as GVHD prophylaxis. Blood from all 35 or so PTCy patients who had 1-year posttransplant specimens underwent TRB sequencing. Antigen receptor sequencing covered samples from 35 PTCy-treated patients and 16 of their related bone marrow donors. In 3 patients, up to about 3 additional blood samples taken between 2 and 5.2 years after transplant also underwent TRB sequencing, as did pretransplant blood from 4 patients. Because TRA and TRB clonality correlated tightly in 9 samples, the subsequent TCR analyses were limited to TRB only. Public TRB sequences were searched against a database of over 3,000 sequences associated with responses to pathogens, tumor antigens, self-antigens and alloantigens.

Findings and caveats that apply to the study as a whole: The TRB repertoires of T cells infiltrating skin or GI tract showed only limited overlap with the TRB repertoires of T cells in blood. Across 45 or so patients, TRB clonality was highly associated with recipient CMV seropositivity and CMV reactivation, and PTCy diversity was similar to diversity in CNI/methotrexate controls. At 1-2 months, donor-recipient similarity was low but rose over the first year, and the later blood repertoires were often dominated by donor CD8+ memory clones.

TRB sequencing used genomic DNA with the immunoSEQ assay at survey resolution or the hsTCRB kit. In the original analysis: The immunoSEQ software was used for initial read processing, and the LymphoSeq R package was used for repertoire analyses. Clonality was calculated as 1 minus normalized Shannon entropy, and the Gini coefficient was also calculated for each TRB dataset. To infer phenotypes in unsorted samples, TRB sequences from sorted subsets of the recipient or donor were mapped onto unsorted samples from the same recipient. This is the immuneACCESS table as TCRdb keeps it, with only in-frame sequences that have V and J called. A part of the clones is gone; compared with another copy, unresolved V genes explain less than half, and the rest is unexplained. V, J and clone size were drawn from that table, and D and trimming were deduced from the DNA. For this sample the table gives 9,000 to 10,000 clones, of which roughly 90% were detected only once. The top ten hold roughly 29% of the sample.

Regarding this clone: Its antigen has not been determined. No much larger clone is present one base from it, and per-base qualities are unavailable.

This specimen's time point label, per the study, means: posttransplant day relative to BM transplant. A control cohort of about a dozen patients who had been given myeloablative marrow transplants with methotrexate plus a calcineurin inhibitor was sampled 1 year after transplant. Peripheral blood and bone marrow mononuclear cells were isolated by Ficoll-Hypaque density centrifugation and cryopreserved. CDR1 is given as MNHEY and CDR2 as SVGAGI, both from the germline V gene. The germline V end is reduced by 0 bases and the J end by 3 bases; junction bases left unmatched: 5. Including cysteine and phenylalanine, the CDR3 has 16 amino acids. The only DNA kept is the CDR3, 48 bases in frame from the first base.

This TCR derives from a male patient younger than 45 who received an allogeneic stem cell transplant from an unrelated donor, was CMV-positive, and had no GVHD. Donor T cells from the graft may be present among the T cells after a transplant. This receptor chain uses TRBV6-5 and TRBJ2-3, and TRBD2 matches 8 of the central bases. The sample consisted of PBMCs, taken after an allogeneic stem cell transplant with a calcineurin inhibitor and methotrexate. The CDR3 corresponds to CASSYSSSGSTDTQYF. The DNA sequence is as follows: TGTGCCAGCAGTTACTCTTCTAGCGGGTCGACAGATACGCAGTATTTT.